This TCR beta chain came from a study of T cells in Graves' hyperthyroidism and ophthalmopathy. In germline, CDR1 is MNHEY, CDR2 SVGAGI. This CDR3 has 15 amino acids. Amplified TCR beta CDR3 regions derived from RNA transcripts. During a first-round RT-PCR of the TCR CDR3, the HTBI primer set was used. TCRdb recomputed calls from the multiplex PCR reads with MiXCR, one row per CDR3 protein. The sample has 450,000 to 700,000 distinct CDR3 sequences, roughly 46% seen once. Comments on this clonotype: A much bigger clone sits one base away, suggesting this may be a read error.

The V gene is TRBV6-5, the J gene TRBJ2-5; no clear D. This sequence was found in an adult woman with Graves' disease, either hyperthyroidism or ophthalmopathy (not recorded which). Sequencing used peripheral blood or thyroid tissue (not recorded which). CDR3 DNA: TGTGCCATCAGTTACAATGAACGGAACGGAGAGACCCAGTACTTC. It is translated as CAISYNERNGETQYF.